The T cell receptor beta chain under discussion was sequenced for a study of cytomegalovirus exposure and HLA in healthy donors. Study at large: The approximately 120 validation repertoires, a later analysis reported, used the same platform as the 666 first-cohort repertoires. Regarding the study as a whole: In vitro checks showed that three CMV-associated chains really do target CMV antigens. Within the approximately 130 validation repertoires, first-cohort TCR clusters tended to co-occur, according to a later analysis.

Concerning this clone: Antigen specificity is unknown.

The V gene's germline CDR1 is SGHAT and CDR2 FQNNGV. This CDR3 contains 16 residues. The junction had 6 bases not matched to a gene; V was cut back by 0 bases and J by 4 bases. Only in-frame clones appear in the TCRdb table, and some are missing; sequencing was by immunoSEQ multiplex PCR. The table has 55,000 to 65,000 clones, under 95% seen once; the top ten hold around 1%. Sequenced sample: PBMCs. The source is a man between 18 and 35 years old in good health and CMV-seronegative. J is TRBJ2-1 and V is TRBV11-2; 7 positions agree with TRBD2. CDR3 coding DNA: TGTGCCAGCAGCTTAGAGGGGGGGAGTTGGTACAATGAGCAGTTCTTC. The encoded protein is CASSLEGGSWYNEQFF.